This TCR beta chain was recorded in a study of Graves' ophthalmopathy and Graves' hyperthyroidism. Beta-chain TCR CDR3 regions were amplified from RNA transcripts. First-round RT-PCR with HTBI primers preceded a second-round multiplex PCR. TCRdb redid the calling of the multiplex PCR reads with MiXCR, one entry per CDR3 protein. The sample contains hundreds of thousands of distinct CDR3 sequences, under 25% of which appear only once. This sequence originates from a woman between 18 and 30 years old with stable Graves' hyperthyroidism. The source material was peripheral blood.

The DNA for the CDR3 is TGTGCCAGCACCCCCTCGACAGGACCCCAAGAGACCCAGTACTTC. Translated, it gives CASTPSTGPQETQYF. The gene calls are TRBV7-2 and TRBJ2-5, with D possibly being TRBD1 (6 bases). This CDR3 comprises 15 residues. V lost 7 bases, J lost 1 base, and 16 bases lay in between. Germline CDR1 is SGHTA and CDR2 is FQGNSA.